This T cell receptor (beta chain) was documented in a study of OX40 agonist ivuxolimab in advanced cancers. Turning to the study itself: Hepatocellular carcinoma, melanoma, renal cell or head and neck cancer occurred in dose-escalation patients.

V shed 3 bases and J shed 6 bases, with 13 bases lying between them. The CDR3 sequence is 14 residues long. Germline V gives CDR1 SGHTA, CDR2 FQGNSA. Profiled with immunoSEQ multiplex PCR; TCRdb holds only in-frame clones, not every one. Of approximately 66,000 clones in the sample, about 88% are singletons; the top ten hold about 1.2%. The chain links TRBV7-2 to TRBJ2-3; D might be TRBD2 (5 bases). The material was CD4+ or CD8+ T cells sorted from blood, obtained in a trial of the OX40 agonist ivuxolimab. This sequence originates from an adult with an advanced solid tumor such as melanoma, head and neck, liver or kidney cancer. CDR3 in DNA: TGTGCCAGCAGCTTGGAGGTTAAGCGGGATACGCAGTATTTT. It yields the protein CASSLEVKRDTQYF.